A single sample is the source of the 26 T cell receptor beta chains below, sequenced in a study of T cells in Graves' hyperthyroidism and ophthalmopathy. TCR beta CDR3 regions were amplified from RNA. TCR CDR3 regions were first amplified by RT-PCR with HTBI primers. TCRdb re-derived calls from the multiplex PCR reads in MiXCR, one entry per CDR3 protein. The sample records under 65,000 distinct CDR3 sequences, about 57% being singletons. Sequences were obtained from blood. Receptors originate from a woman aged 55 to 70 with Graves' ophthalmopathy.

The V gene is TRBV9, the J gene TRBJ2-5, with 10 bases aligning to TRBD2. J lost 2 bases, V lost 6 bases, and 7 bases had no gene match. This CDR3 has 15 residues. Germline V lookup: CDR1 SGDLS, CDR2 YYNGEE. The CDR3 nucleotides read TGTGCCAGCACCCCGGGACTAGCGACTCAAGAGACCCAGTACTTC. This codes for CASTPGLATQETQYF.

The rearrangement joins TRBV7-3 to TRBJ2-1, with 11 bases that match TRBD2. The length of the CDR3 is 16 residues. Trimming at V came to 5 bases and at J to 3 bases, leaving 6 bases not matched to a gene. Germline CDR1 reads SGHTA; CDR2 reads FQGTGA. The CDR3 region has the DNA TGTGCCAGCAGCCCAAAAGGGACTAGCGGCTACAATGAGCAGTTCTTC. This translates into CASSPKGTSGYNEQFF.

The chain links TRBV20-1 to TRBJ1-2; D is perhaps TRBD1 (5 bases). Germline values: CDR1 DFQATT, CDR2 SNEGSKA (reference sequence). The CDR3 extends over 17 amino acids. V was trimmed by 6 bases and J by 4 bases, leaving 27 bases between them. The CDR3 region is CSATGTSGRAQVYGYTF. CDR3 coding DNA: TGCAGTGCCACCGGGACTAGCGGGAGGGCGCAAGTCTATGGCTACACCTTC.

The CDR3 spells CSAMGLAGETQYF. In nucleotides, the CDR3 is TGCAGTGCCATGGGACTAGCGGGAGAGACCCAGTACTTC. V is TRBV20-1 and J is TRBJ2-5, with 12 bases that match TRBD2. CDR1 and CDR2 (germline): DFQATT, SNEGSKA (reference sequence). CDR3 length equals 13 residues. Losses at the gene ends were 6 bases for V and 4 bases for J; bases not matched to a gene: 3.

This clonotype was counted ten times or more. The V call is TRBV6-1, the J call TRBJ1-2; D uncertain. V shed 6 bases and J shed 10 bases, with 6 bases lying between them. From germline, CDR1 is MNHNS and CDR2 SASEGT. The CDR3 consists of 9 residues. CDR3 amino acids: CASRGFYTF. CDR3 DNA: TGTGCCAGCAGGGGTTTCTACACCTTC.

In this sample, this clonotype is medium-sized (0.01 to 0.1%). V and J are TRBV24-1 and TRBJ2-2; D unresolved. Germline V gene lookup returns CDR1 KGHDR and CDR2 SFDVKD. V lost 3 bases to trimming and J lost 7 bases, with 17 bases between them. The CDR3 consists of 16 residues. The CDR3 loop is CATSDPSPPPSGELFF. CDR3 DNA sequence: TGTGCCACCAGTGATCCATCGCCGCCGCCGAGCGGGGAGCTGTTTTTT.

The chain carries TRBV5-1 and TRBJ1-1, with D unclear. V was cut by 0 bases and J by 0 bases, with 12 bases left in between. The CDR3 totals 16 residues. Per germline, CDR1 SGHRS and CDR2 YFSETQ. Here the CDR3 reads CASSLGVGNMNTEAFF. The DNA for the CDR3 is TGCGCCAGCAGCTTGGGGGTAGGGAACATGAACACTGAAGCTTTCTTT.

This chain links TRBV6-4 with TRBJ2-7, with a possible D match to TRBD2 (7 bases). V gave up 3 bases and J gave up 6 bases, with 9 bases separating them. CDR1 MRHNA and CDR2 SNTAGT come from the germline V gene. The CDR3 is 12 residues long. This CDR3 is CASSERGGEQYF. CDR3 nucleotide sequence: TGTGCCAGCAGTGAGAGGGGGGGCGAGCAGTACTTC.

The chain carries TRBV29-1 and TRBJ2-7; the D is unclear. Per germline, CDR1 SQVTM and CDR2 ANQGSEA. This CDR3 is built from 12 residues. V lost 5 bases and J 3 bases, leaving 11 bases between the germline ends. The CDR3 here is CSVIRGDYEQYF. CDR3 bases: TGCAGCGTTATCAGAGGCGACTACGAGCAGTACTTC.

Points on this clonotype: One base away lies a much larger clone, so this may be a sequencing read error. The rearrangement links TRBV4-3 to TRBJ1-2, with TRBD1 as a possible D gene (5 bases). There are 17 residues in the CDR3. V dropped 0 bases and J dropped 8 bases, with 22 bases sitting between them. From germline, CDR1 is LGHNA and CDR2 YSLEER. The DNA for the CDR3 is TGCGCCAGCAGCCAAGATTGGGGTGGGGGGGAAGCGGGAGGCTACACCTTC. It translates to CASSQDWGGGEAGGYTF.

The V call is TRBV20-1, the J call TRBJ2-7; 8 bases line up with TRBD2. The CDR3 sequence is 14 residues long. Germline V gene lookup returns CDR1 DFQATT and CDR2 SNEGSKA (reference sequence). Trimming cost V 3 bases and J 4 bases; bases outside gene matches: 8. CDR3 amino acids: CSARVSGSSYEQYF. CDR3 in DNA: TGCAGTGCTAGGGTCAGCGGGAGTAGTTACGAGCAGTACTTC.

This chain joins TRBV9 and TRBJ2-7; 9 bases are shared with TRBD1. The ends lost 0 bases at V and 3 bases at J; junction bases unmatched: 1. The CDR3 contains 14 residues. Germline values: CDR1 SGDLS, CDR2 YYNGEE. CDR3 nucleotide sequence: TGTGCCAGCAGCGTAGGGGACAGGGACTACGAGCAGTACTTC. It is translated as CASSVGDRDYEQYF.

Relative to its sample, this clonotype is medium-sized. The chain recombines TRBV10-3 with TRBJ2-7; 9 bases align to TRBD1. The germline CDR1 and CDR2 sequences are ENHRY and SYGVKD. Germline trimming cut 10 bases from V and 4 bases from J; bases unmatched to any gene: 11. The CDR3 extends over 14 amino acids. The chain's CDR3 is CATRQGVGVYEQYF. The CDR3 DNA is TGTGCCACTAGACAGGGGGTAGGGGTGTACGAGCAGTACTTC.

The sample holds many counts of this clonotype. The rearrangement uses TRBV12-3 or TRBV12-4 and TRBJ1-1; D ambiguous. V was pared by 3 bases and J by 1 base, with 6 bases between. The CDR3 covers 13 residues. The CDR3 is CASSLKGNTEAFF. CDR3 sequence (DNA): TGTGCCAGCAGTTTGAAGGGGAACACTGAAGCTTTCTTT.

V is TRBV2 and J is TRBJ1-4; weak D call: TRBD1 (5 bases). The CDR3 has 14 amino acids. With 6 bases removed from V and 4 bases from J, the gap between germline ends came to 12 bases. CDR1 is SNHLY and CDR2 is FYNNEI in the germline V gene. CDR3: CASRKGRLNEKLFF. CDR3 nucleotide sequence: TGTGCCAGCAGGAAGGGACGGCTTAATGAAAAACTGTTTTTT.

The chain employs TRBV11-2 and TRBJ2-2; D call uncertain. The CDR3 runs to 13 residues. CDR1 is SGHAT, CDR2 FQNNGV, per germline. V gave up 4 bases and J gave up 7 bases, with 10 bases separating them. The CDR3 bases are TGTGCCAGCAGCTCGATGTTGGGCGGGGAGCTGTTTTTT. Residues: CASSSMLGGELFF. Full variable domain (outside the CDR3, taken from reference TRBV11-2 and TRBJ2-2): EAGVAQSPRYKIIEKRQSVAFWCNPISGHATLYWYQQILGQGPKLLIQFQNNGVVDDSQLPKDRFSAERLKGVDSTLKIQPAKLEDSAVYLCASSSMLGGELFFGEGSRLTVL.

This clonotype was counted ten times or more. This rearrangement joins TRBV6-1 to TRBJ2-7; 10 positions agree with TRBD1. CDR1 is MNHNS, CDR2 SASEGT, per germline. The CDR3 extends over 14 amino acids. V lost 7 bases and J lost 5; bases outside the gene matches: 8. CDR3 in amino acids: CASIGQGEANEQYF. The CDR3 DNA reads TGTGCCAGCATCGGACAGGGGGAGGCGAACGAGCAGTACTTC.

J is TRBJ1-1 and V is TRBV29-1; 9 bases fit TRBD1. This CDR3 spans 14 amino acids. CDR1 is SQVTM and CDR2 is ANQGSEA in the germline V gene. V shed 4 bases and J 8 bases; nucleotides not matched to a gene: 11. The CDR3 is CSVAARGQGTEAFF. In DNA, the CDR3 is TGCAGCGTTGCTGCTCGGGGACAGGGAACCGAAGCTTTCTTT.

On this clonotype: Its ends do not fully match the called genes, so a read error is possible. The chain has TRBV20-1 and TRBJ2-2; no firm D call. CDR1 and CDR2 (germline): DFQATT, SNEGSKA (reference sequence). CDR3 size: 14 residues. The CDR3 sequence is CSARESSSYDEQFF. CDR3 sequence (DNA): TGCAGTGCTAGGGAGTCGAGCTCCTACGATGAGCAGTTTTTT.

This clonotype was recorded at least ten times. The chain joins TRBV6-1 to TRBJ2-7; D remains ambiguous. The CDR3 is 10 residues long. The V end was cut by 4 bases, the J end by 12 bases, with 10 bases between. Germline V CDR1 and CDR2: MNHNS, SASEGT. The CDR3 loop is CASSGVDSYF. CDR3 nucleotides: TGTGCCAGCAGTGGAGTAGACTCGTACTTC.

This clonotype appeared once. A much larger clone differs from this one at a single base, so this may be a read error. The V and J genes are TRBV27 and TRBJ1-5; 8 bases line up with TRBD1. The germline V gene encodes CDR1 MNHEY and CDR2 SMNVEV (reference sequence). This CDR3 has 17 amino acids. J lost 3 bases, V lost 10 bases, and 17 bases had no gene match. CDR3: CATRTGRRKLFNQPQHF. CDR3 nucleotides: TGTGCCACCAGGACAGGGCGTAGGAAGTTGTTCAATCAGCCCCAGCATTTT.

This clonotype was observed many times. The chain has TRBV11-2 and TRBJ2-7; 8 bases are a match to TRBD1. Germline-derived CDR1 and CDR2 are SGHAT and FQNNGV. The V and J ends lost 5 bases and 11 bases, in that order; junction bases with no gene match: 5. CDR3 size: 11 residues. CDR3 amino acids: CASSMDRVEYF. The DNA of the CDR3 is TGTGCCAGCAGCATGGACAGGGTTGAGTACTTC.

In this sample, this clonotype turned up many times. CDR3 amino acids: CATGAHFQETQYF. In nucleotides, the CDR3 is TGTGCCACCGGGGCACATTTCCAAGAGACCCAGTACTTC. This chain links TRBV24-1 with TRBJ2-5; perhaps TRBD1 as D (5 bases). In germline, CDR1 is KGHDR, CDR2 SFDVKD. The CDR3 has 13 residues. Trimming cost V 9 bases and J 1 base, with 11 bases left between them.

This clonotype showed up just once. J is TRBJ2-1 and V is TRBV11-2; the D is unclear. The CDR3 runs 15 residues. CDR1 and CDR2 (germline): SGHAT, FQNNGV. Between the trimmed V and J ends, which lost 1 base and 0 bases, there was a span of 7 bases. CDR3 sequence: CASSLVASSYNEQFF. In DNA, the CDR3 is TGTGCCAGCAGCTTAGTGGCCAGCTCCTACAATGAGCAGTTCTTC.

As concerns this clonotype: The limits of the CDR3 on the DNA are not certain, so only TCRdb's listed CDR3 is given. CDR3 in amino acids: CASSFYICGARETSGFYEQYF. The V gene is TRBV7-6, the J gene TRBJ2-7; no DNA check was done on the table's D call, TRBD2. Germline assignment: CDR1 SGHVS and CDR2 FNYEAQ. The CDR3 spans 21 residues, counting both ends.

CDR3 region: CASSEPPGGDGPMNTEAFF. In DNA, the CDR3 is TGTGCCAGCAGCGAGCCCCCCGGGGGGGACGGACCCATGAACACTGAAGCTTTCTTT. The V call is TRBV9, the J call TRBJ1-1; D is possibly TRBD1 (5 bases). The CDR3 length is 19 residues. Trimming removed 3 bases at V and 0 bases at J, with 24 bases between. Germline V gene sequence: CDR1 SGDLS, CDR2 YYNGEE.